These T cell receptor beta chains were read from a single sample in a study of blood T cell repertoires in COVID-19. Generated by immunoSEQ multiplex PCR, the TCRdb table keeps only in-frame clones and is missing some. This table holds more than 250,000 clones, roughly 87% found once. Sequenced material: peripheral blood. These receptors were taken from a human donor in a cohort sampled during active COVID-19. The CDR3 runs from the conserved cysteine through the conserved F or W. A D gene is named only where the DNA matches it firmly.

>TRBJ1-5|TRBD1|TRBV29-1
TGCAGCGTTGGACAGGGGAGGCAGCCCCAGCATTTT
CSVGQGRQPQHF
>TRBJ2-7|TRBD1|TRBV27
TGTGCCAGCAGTCCGGGGAGCCCGACAGGGGCCTACGAGCAGTACTTC
CASSPGSPTGAYEQYF
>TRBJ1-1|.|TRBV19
TGTGCCAGTAACCCATCCCTAGGGGGAGAGGGTGAAGCTTTCTTT
CASNPSLGGEGEAFF
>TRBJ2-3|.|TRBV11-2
TGTGCCAGCAGCTTAGGTGTCGGTGGGCCAGATACGCAGTATTTT
CASSLGVGGPDTQYF
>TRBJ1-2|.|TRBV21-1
TGTGCCAGACCCAAGACAGACAGGCTCTATGGCTACACCTTC
CARPKTDRLYGYTF
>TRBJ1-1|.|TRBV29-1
TGCAGCGTTGCTCGACAACTTGAAGCTTTCTTT
CSVARQLEAFF
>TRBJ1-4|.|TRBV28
TGTGCCAGCAGTTTACTTGGGCAGCCCTTGGCTAATGAAAAACTGTTTTTT
CASSLLGQPLANEKLFF
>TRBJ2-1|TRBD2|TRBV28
TGTGCCAGCCGGGGGGGAGAGACATCCAACTACAATGAGCAGTTCTTC
CASRGGETSNYNEQFF
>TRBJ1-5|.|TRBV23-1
TGCGCCAGCAGTGATGCTAAGGACAACCATAGCAATCAGCCCCAGCATTTT
CASSDAKDNHSNQPQHF
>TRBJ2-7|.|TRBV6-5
TGTGCCAGCAGCGAGATAGTGGGCGGGCCCTACGAGCAGTACTTC
CASSEIVGGPYEQYF